The 10 T cell receptor beta chains given below trace back to one sample, sequenced in a study of T cells in tumors after PD-1 blockade. Profiling relied on immunoSEQ multiplex PCR, and the TCRdb table lists in-frame clones only, not all of them. This table holds about 15,000 clones, roughly four fifths found once. The material was PBMCs, obtained after anti-PD-1 treatment. The receptors stem from a human donor with basal cell carcinoma.

Points on this clone: The junction shows a germline mismatch at one end, possibly a read error. Other DNA sequences of this sample code for an identical CDR3. The chain carries TRBV2 and TRBJ2-1; weak D call: TRBD2 (7 bases). In germline, CDR1 is SNHLY, CDR2 FYNNEI. This CDR3 is built from 19 residues. The CDR3 nucleotides are TGTCCCAGCAGTTATGGGGGGGCGGGGGCGGGGAGCTCCTACAATGAGCAGTTCTTC. Protein sequence: CPSSYGGAGAGSSYNEQFF.

V usage is TRBV12-3 or TRBV12-4 and J usage is TRBJ1-1; 10 positions agree with TRBD1. The CDR3 covers 13 residues. With 6 bases clipped from V and 13 bases from J, the junction kept 11 bases outside the gene matches. The CDR3: CASRGLDRGIFFF. The CDR3 nucleotides are TGTGCCAGCAGGGGCCTGGACAGGGGGATATTTTTCTTT.

The genes are TRBV5-1 and TRBJ2-1; 9 bases align to TRBD2. There are 15 residues in the CDR3. From germline, CDR1 is SGHRS and CDR2 YFSETQ. J was trimmed by 7 bases and V by 0 bases; bases with no gene match: 5. CDR3 loop: CASSLGLAVSNEQFF. The CDR3 DNA sequence: TGCGCCAGCAGCTTGGGACTAGCGGTATCGAATGAGCAGTTCTTC.

This clone has a single count. The chain recombines TRBV6-1 with TRBJ1-5; D gene ambiguous. Germline V gene sequence: CDR1 MNHNS, CDR2 SASEGT. V gave up 2 bases and J gave up 5 bases, with 16 bases separating them. The CDR3 totals 16 residues. This chain's CDR3 is CASSEQVRSRYQPQHF. Here the CDR3 DNA reads TGTGCCAGCAGTGAACAAGTTCGGAGTCGGTATCAGCCCCAGCATTTT.

The CDR3, as DNA: TGTGCCAGTAGTGGAAGACAGGAATCCACCGGGGAGCTGTTTTTT. It is translated as CASSGRQESTGELFF. The gene calls are TRBV19 and TRBJ2-2; D is possibly TRBD1 (6 bases). The CDR3 loop spans 15 amino acids. The V and J ends lost 5 bases and 4 bases respectively, with 14 bases between them. Germline-derived CDR1 and CDR2 are LNHDA and SQIVND (reference sequence).

The V call is TRBV6-6, the J call TRBJ2-1, with D perhaps TRBD2 (5 bases). Germline assignment: CDR1 MNHNY and CDR2 SVGAGI (reference sequence). The CDR3 extends over 16 amino acids. V was cut by 6 bases and J by 0 bases, with 15 bases left in between. This chain's CDR3 is CASRNGIRASYNEQFF. The CDR3 coding sequence is TGTGCCAGCAGGAACGGGATCCGGGCCTCCTACAATGAGCAGTTCTTC.

The gene calls are TRBV29-1 and TRBJ2-7; no clear D gene. This CDR3 has 11 residues. CDR1 is SQVTM and CDR2 is ANQGSEA in the germline V gene. The V end lost 1 base, the J end lost 2 bases, and 3 bases lay between the germline ends. The CDR3, as DNA: TGCAGCGTTGAAGGGGCCTACGAGCAGTACTTC. Its protein is CSVEGAYEQYF.

This sequence joins TRBV5-1 and TRBJ2-3; 9 positions match TRBD1. Losses at the gene ends were 5 bases for V and 4 bases for J; bases not matched to a gene: 5. CDR1 and CDR2 from the germline V gene are SGHRS and YFSETQ. The length of the CDR3 is 14 residues. CDR3 sequence: CASRTTGGADTQYF. The CDR3 DNA is TGCGCCAGCAGAACGACAGGGGGAGCAGATACGCAGTATTTT.

The V gene is TRBV6-5, the J gene TRBJ1-1; 10 bases align to TRBD1. With V trimmed by 8 bases and J by 1 base, 4 bases remained unmatched. This CDR3 has 14 residues. Germline CDR1 MNHEY, CDR2 SVGAGI. The chain's CDR3 is CASSWDRGNTEAFF. DNA of the CDR3: TGTGCCAGCTCCTGGGACAGGGGGAACACTGAAGCTTTCTTT.

The chain links TRBV7-6 to TRBJ2-7; no clear D gene. From germline, CDR1 is SGHVS and CDR2 FNYEAQ. This CDR3 is built from 13 residues. Trimming left V 5 bases short and J 3 bases short, with 11 bases between. The DNA for the CDR3 is TGTGCCAGCAGCCATTCGGGCAGCTACGAGCAGTACTTC. Residues: CASSHSGSYEQYF.